These 27 T cell receptor beta chains share one sample of origin, sequenced in a study of GPR56 and killer-like receptors on CD4 memory cells (dated by TCRdb to between 2018 and 2020). Data came from an Illumina HiSeq 2500. TCRdb reprocessed the reads, reporting each CDR3 protein sequence once and no DNA. In this sample's table one finds around 1,400 distinct CDR3 sequences. More than 10% of the sample rests with the top ten. Before TCRbeta sequencing, fluorescence-activated cell sorting was used to enrich five KLR/GPR56-defined CD4+ populations. Material: memory CD4+ T cells from blood. These receptors originate from a human donor in good health.

The chain is built from TRBV14 and TRBJ2-1; the TCRdb call, TRBD1, lacks DNA for checking. This CDR3 has 17 residues. Germline V gives CDR1 SGHDN, CDR2 FVKESK. The CDR3 sequence: CASSHSVGQGSYNEQFF.

This clonotype is called large based on its frequency. The chain carries TRBV6-5 and TRBJ2-1; TCRdb lists TRBD2, though no DNA is available to test this call. The germline V gene encodes CDR1 MNHEY and CDR2 SVGAGI. The CDR3 is 17 residues long. The CDR3 sequence: CASSSPSGGAPYNEQFF.

The V gene is TRBV25-1, the J gene TRBJ1-1; TCRdb gives TRBD1 as the D gene, but with no DNA this cannot be confirmed. From germline, CDR1 is MGHDK and CDR2 SYGVNS. The CDR3 spans 18 residues. The CDR3 protein is CASSESSREGILNTEAFF.

V gene TRBV20-1 combines with J gene TRBJ1-2; the D call of TRBD1 rests on TCRdb alone, since no DNA is present to check it. The length of the CDR3 is 11 residues. Germline CDR1 and CDR2: DFQATT and SNEGSKA (reference sequence). The CDR3 spells CSARVGPRYTF.

The chain uses TRBV20-1 and TRBJ1-1; TCRdb designates TRBD1, a call that cannot be tested without DNA. The CDR3 sequence is 12 residues long. CDR1 is DFQATT and CDR2 is SNEGSKA in the germline V gene (reference sequence). The CDR3 reads CSGTGTNTEAFF.

The chain's CDR3 is CASSLEMSRTDTQYF. The chain has TRBV5-1 and TRBJ2-3; the TCRdb D gene call, TRBD1, has no DNA to confirm it. The CDR3 loop spans 15 amino acids. Germline CDR1 is SGHRS and CDR2 is YFSETQ.

This clonotype ranks as medium-sized in terms of frequency. The CDR3 here is CASSLGASNEQFF. The chain recombines TRBV5-5 with TRBJ2-1; TCRdb selects TRBD2, and the lack of DNA leaves this call unchecked. The V gene's germline CDR1 is SGHKS and CDR2 YYEKEE (reference sequence). This CDR3 is built from 13 residues.

The chain is built from TRBV7-2 and TRBJ2-2; TCRdb names TRBD2, which stays unverified in the absence of DNA. The CDR3 extends over 16 amino acids. Per the germline V gene, CDR1 is SGHTA and CDR2 is FQGNSA. Here the CDR3 reads CASTLAGTMATGELFF. The variable domain in full, completed from reference TRBV7-2 and TRBJ2-2, reads GAGVSQSPSNKVTEKGKDVELRCDPISGHTALYWYRQSLGQGLEFLIYFQGNSAPDKSGLPSDRFSAERTGGSVSTLTIQRTQQEDSAVYLCASTLAGTMATGELFFGEGSRLTVL.

According to its frequency, this clonotype is large. J is TRBJ1-2 and V is TRBV24-1; TCRdb's D call of TRBD1 is untestable without DNA. There are 16 residues in the CDR3. Germline V lookup: CDR1 KGHDR, CDR2 SFDVKD. Here the CDR3 reads CATSDLEGVRSYGYTF.

This clonotype counts as medium-sized by frequency. The chain links TRBV7-9 to TRBJ1-2. The CDR3 runs to 16 residues. The V gene's germline CDR1 is SEHNR and CDR2 FQNEAQ (reference sequence). The CDR3 is CASSFVVEVRNYGYTF.

Its frequency marks this clonotype as medium-sized. The CDR3: CASRPRQGKKRWAFF. The chain employs TRBV12-3 or TRBV12-4 and TRBJ1-1; TCRdb returns TRBD1, unconfirmable since there is no DNA. This CDR3 region has 15 residues.

The chain is built from TRBV11-3 and TRBJ2-1; the TCRdb call, TRBD1, lacks DNA for checking. This CDR3 has 14 residues. The germline V gene encodes CDR1 SGHNT and CDR2 YENEEA. The CDR3 reads CASSLQGFYNEQFF. The full variable domain, completed using reference TRBV11-3 and TRBJ2-1, is EAGVVQSPRYKIIEKKQPVAFWCNPISGHNTLYWYLQNLGQGPELLIRYENEEAVDDSQLPKDRFSAERLKGVDSTLKIQPAELGDSAVYLCASSLQGFYNEQFFGPGTRLTVL.

According to its frequency, this clonotype is large (0.1 to 1%). J is TRBJ1-5 and V is TRBV7-2; TCRdb calls TRBD1, which cannot be checked without DNA. There are 14 residues in the CDR3. Germline CDR1 is SGHTA and CDR2 is FQGNSA. The CDR3 here is CASSFRTGAQPQHF.

The V and J genes are TRBV30 and TRBJ2-7. The germline CDR1 and CDR2 sequences are GTSNPN and SVGIG (reference sequence). This CDR3 region has 12 residues. The CDR3 is CAWSGGPYEQYF.

This clonotype registers medium-sized by frequency. The V gene is TRBV6-2 or TRBV6-3, the J gene TRBJ2-5; there is no DNA to check the TCRdb D call of TRBD2. The germline V gene encodes CDR1 MNHEY and CDR2 SVGEGT. The CDR3 covers 16 residues. CDR3 amino acids: CASSPRPLTSGGAQYF.

This clonotype is called medium-sized (0.01 to 0.1%) based on its frequency. This chain joins TRBV27 and TRBJ2-7; as DNA is missing, the TRBD1 call by TCRdb cannot be tested. Germline V gene data show CDR1 as MNHEY and CDR2 as SMNVEV (reference sequence). The CDR3 consists of 13 residues. CDR3: CASRGTGPYEQYF.

The chain has TRBV7-2 and TRBJ2-1; TCRdb gives TRBD1 as the D gene, but with no DNA this cannot be confirmed. The germline gives CDR1 SGHTA, CDR2 FQGNSA. The length of the CDR3 is 14 residues. The CDR3 loop reads CASRGAGGFLEQFF.

This chain uses TRBV30 with TRBJ1-1. The CDR3 runs 14 residues. The germline gives CDR1 GTSNPN, CDR2 SVGIG (reference sequence). The CDR3 loop reads CACQRGGWNTEAFF.

This sequence joins TRBV7-2 and TRBJ2-5; no DNA is available, so the TRBD1 call from TCRdb remains unchecked. The CDR3 has 17 residues. The germline V gene encodes CDR1 SGHTA and CDR2 FQGNSA. CDR3 residues: CASRPGGTGGRAETQYF.

CDR3 sequence: CASSEGRGRGSEKLFF. V is TRBV11-2 and J is TRBJ1-4. This CDR3 contains 16 residues. Germline assignment: CDR1 SGHAT and CDR2 FQNNGV.

By frequency, this clonotype is large. V gene TRBV6-1 combines with J gene TRBJ1-6. The germline V gene has CDR1 MNHNS and CDR2 SASEGT. The CDR3 spans 13 residues. CDR3 in amino acids: CASSELEGLTLHF.

Frequency places this clonotype as large. The chain combines TRBV19 with TRBJ2-1; TCRdb calls TRBD1, which cannot be checked without DNA. Germline assignment: CDR1 LNHDA and CDR2 SQIVND (reference sequence). The CDR3 has 15 residues. Here the CDR3 reads CASSLQGSSYNEQFF.

By frequency, this clonotype is large (0.1 to 1%). The chain links TRBV7-2 to TRBJ1-1; there is no DNA to check the TCRdb D call of TRBD1. Germline assignment: CDR1 SGHTA and CDR2 FQGNSA. The CDR3 consists of 14 residues. CDR3 amino acids: CASSLVPGTAEAFF. The whole variable domain, filled in from reference TRBV7-2 and TRBJ1-1, reads GAGVSQSPSNKVTEKGKDVELRCDPISGHTALYWYRQSLGQGLEFLIYFQGNSAPDKSGLPSDRFSAERTGGSVSTLTIQRTQQEDSAVYLCASSLVPGTAEAFFGQGTRLTVV.

The CDR3 sequence: CASRLAGYPGTGELFF. The rearrangement joins TRBV19 to TRBJ2-2; TCRdb selects TRBD2, and the lack of DNA leaves this call unchecked. The germline V gene has CDR1 LNHDA and CDR2 SQIVND (reference sequence). This CDR3 has 16 amino acids.

CDR3 amino acids: CSARTGGSYTF. V gene TRBV20-1 combines with J gene TRBJ1-2; the TRBD1 assignment by TCRdb is unverifiable without DNA. CDR1 is DFQATT and CDR2 is SNEGSKA in the germline V gene (reference sequence). The CDR3 runs 11 residues.

This sequence joins TRBV2 and TRBJ2-5; the TRBD1 assignment by TCRdb is unverifiable without DNA. This CDR3 has 13 amino acids. Germline CDR1 reads SNHLY; CDR2 reads FYNNEI. The chain's CDR3 is CAGSQGDQETQYF.

The J gene is TRBJ2-5, the V gene TRBV10-1; as DNA is missing, the TRBD1 call by TCRdb cannot be tested. The CDR3 contains 15 residues. Germline assignment: CDR1 WNHNN and CDR2 SYGVQD (reference sequence). CDR3 sequence: CASSVPGGVQETQYF.